The next 27 T cell receptor beta chains were all read from a single sample in a study of T cells after yellow fever vaccination. TCRdb fed the 5' RACE reads into MiXCR, producing one record per CDR3 protein. The profile shows under 150,000 distinct CDR3 sequences, 7% to 9% of them singletons. Specimen: CD4+ T cells sorted from PBMCs, collected 5 days after the yellow fever booster vaccination. Receptor source: a man aged 25-45 years who received the YFV17D yellow fever vaccine.

In its sample, this clonotype was seen many times. CDR3 sequence (DNA): TGTGCCATCCAGGGGGGGATGGATGGCTACACCTTC. This encodes CAIQGGMDGYTF. The rearrangement links TRBV10-3 to TRBJ1-2; 7 bases match TRBD1. The germline CDR1 and CDR2 sequences are ENHRY and SYGVKD. This CDR3 comprises 12 residues. Trimming removed 8 bases from V and 6 bases from J; junction bases left unmatched: 6.

Details on this clonotype: Just one base apart from a much larger clone, this may be a read error. The genes are TRBV11-2 and TRBJ2-3; D not certain. The germline gives CDR1 SGHAT, CDR2 FQNNGV. CDR3 length equals 16 residues. The chain's CDR3 is CAGSSPRGPYTDTQYF. For the CDR3, the DNA is TGTGCCGGCAGCTCCCCACGAGGACCCTACACAGATACGCAGTATTTT. The full variable domain, with the rest looked up from reference TRBV11-2 and TRBJ2-3, is EAGVAQSPRYKIIEKRQSVAFWCNPISGHATLYWYQQILGQGPKLLIQFQNNGVVDDSQLPKDRFSAERLKGVDSTLKIQPAKLEDSAVYLCAGSSPRGPYTDTQYFGPGTRLTVL.

This clonotype showed up many times. The chain uses TRBV5-1 and TRBJ2-1, with D uncertain. The CDR3 length is 14 residues. Germline V CDR1 and CDR2: SGHRS, YFSETQ. Trimming shortened V by 3 bases and J by 3 bases, and 10 bases separated the two germline ends. CDR3 coding DNA: TGCGCCAGCAGCTGGCGAAGGGACTACAATGAGCAGTTCTTC. Translation: CASSWRRDYNEQFF.

At least ten counts were recorded for this clonotype. V is TRBV29-1 and J is TRBJ2-7, with 13 bases matching TRBD2. Germline V gives CDR1 SQVTM, CDR2 ANQGSEA. V dropped 4 bases and J dropped 3; count of bases not matched to a gene: 12. The CDR3 runs 17 residues. As DNA, the CDR3 is TGCAGCGTTGGAGGGGCGGCCGGGACTAGCGGGATCTACGAGCAGTACTTC. It specifies CSVGGAAGTSGIYEQYF.

This clonotype appeared many times. The genes are TRBV9 and TRBJ2-5, with D possibly TRBD1 on 5 matching bases. Germline-derived CDR1 and CDR2 are SGDLS and YYNGEE. V was shortened by 3 bases and J by 5 bases, with 23 bases between the two germline ends. The CDR3 has 17 residues. This chain's CDR3 is CASSGGPGRAGEETQYF. CDR3 nucleotide sequence: TGTGCCAGCAGCGGGGGCCCCGGTAGGGCAGGTGAGGAGACCCAGTACTTC.

This clonotype was detected only a few times. The V and J genes are TRBV27 and TRBJ2-7, with TRBD2 identical over 10 bases. CDR1 is MNHEY and CDR2 is SMNVEV in the germline V gene (reference sequence). J was trimmed by 7 bases and V by 2 bases; bases with no gene match: 5. This CDR3 has 14 residues. CDR3 protein: CASSLLAGVGEQYF. In nucleotides, the CDR3 is TGTGCCAGCAGTTTACTAGCGGGAGTAGGAGAGCAGTACTTC.

This clonotype was counted ten times or more. The chain employs TRBV28 and TRBJ1-2; tentative D call: TRBD1 (5 bases). Trimming left V 1 base short and J 8 bases short, with 8 bases between. Germline CDR1 and CDR2: MDHEN and SYDVKM. The CDR3 loop spans 12 amino acids. The CDR3 DNA reads TGTGCCAGCAGTTTATCAGGGCGCGGCTACACCTTC. Translation: CASSLSGRGYTF.

In regard to this clonotype: A much larger clone is a single base away; this may be a read error. The genes are TRBV29-1 and TRBJ2-2; D may correspond to TRBD1 or TRBD2 (5 bases each). The CDR3 spans 14 residues. Per the germline V gene, CDR1 is SQVTM and CDR2 is ANQGSEA. The CDR3 loop is CSALEAGRAGEPFF. The CDR3 DNA is TGCAGCGCCTTAGAGGCAGGGCGCGCCGGGGAGCCGTTTTTT.

This clonotype was seen a few times. The CDR3 is CSARDEVKGPDGYTF. CDR3 bases: TGCAGTGCTAGAGATGAGGTTAAAGGCCCAGATGGCTACACCTTC. The chain links TRBV20-1 to TRBJ1-2, with D unclear. V was clipped by 0 bases and J by 6 bases, with 17 bases between them. The CDR3 sequence is 15 residues long. The germline CDR1 and CDR2 sequences are DFQATT and SNEGSKA (reference sequence).

This clonotype was observed at least ten times. The V gene is TRBV29-1, the J gene TRBJ2-5; perhaps TRBD2 as D (5 bases). Trimming took off 3 bases at V and 6 bases at J, with 14 bases between the two ends. The CDR3 totals 13 residues. Germline lookup yields CDR1 SQVTM and CDR2 ANQGSEA. CDR3 loop: CSVDKLVGKTQYF. The CDR3, as DNA: TGCAGCGTTGATAAACTAGTCGGGAAGACCCAGTACTTC. Full variable domain (remainder filled in from reference TRBV29-1 and TRBJ2-5): SAVISQKPSRDICQRGTSLTIQCQVDSQVTMMFWYRQQPGQSLTLIATANQGSEATYESGFVIDKFPISRPNLTFSTLTVSNMSPEDSSIYLCSVDKLVGKTQYFGPGTRLLVL.

This clonotype has ten or more counts. The chain couples TRBV5-8 to TRBJ1-2; perhaps TRBD1 as D (6 bases). With 4 bases removed from V and 5 bases from J, the gap between germline ends came to 12 bases. The CDR3 runs 13 residues. From germline, CDR1 is SGHTS and CDR2 YDEGEE. The CDR3 DNA reads as TGTGCCAGCAGCGCTACAGGGAAGTATGGCTACACCTTC. Its protein is CASSATGKYGYTF.

This clonotype was observed a few times. This rearrangement joins TRBV5-1 to TRBJ2-5; 11 bases are shared with TRBD2. The CDR3 contains 15 residues. V lost 5 bases and J lost 0; bases outside the gene matches: 3. The germline CDR1 and CDR2 sequences are SGHRS and YFSETQ. The CDR3 loop is CASRGTSGYQETQYF. CDR3 in DNA: TGCGCCAGCAGGGGGACTAGCGGATACCAAGAGACCCAGTACTTC. The full variable domain, rest sourced from reference TRBV5-1 and TRBJ2-5, is KAGVTQTPRYLIKTRGQQVTLSCSPISGHRSVSWYQQTPGQGLQFLFEYFSETQRNKGNFPGRFSGRQFSNSRSEMNVSTLELGDSALYLCASRGTSGYQETQYFGPGTRLLVL.

This clonotype was seen repeatedly, ten times or more. The rearrangement links TRBV30 to TRBJ2-3; TRBD2 matches 9 bases. The CDR3 totals 15 residues. The trim removed 0 bases at V and 4 bases at J, leaving 5 bases unmatched. The V gene's germline CDR1 is GTSNPN and CDR2 SVGIG (reference sequence). The CDR3 DNA follows: TGTGCCTGGAGTGTAGGGCTAGCGGGGCCAGATACGCAGTATTTT. Amino acid sequence: CAWSVGLAGPDTQYF.

This clonotype was observed at least ten times. This chain joins TRBV18 and TRBJ2-5; possible D gene TRBD1, 6 bases. The V and J ends lost 10 bases and 2 bases respectively, with 14 bases between them. The germline gives CDR1 KGHSH, CDR2 LQKENI. The CDR3 consists of 13 residues. The CDR3 DNA reads as TGTGCCACCAAAGGGGGACCTCAAGAGACCCAGTACTTC. The encoded protein is CATKGGPQETQYF.

The sample holds many counts of this clonotype. The chain uses TRBV5-4 and TRBJ1-2; D gene unclear. The V and J ends lost 0 bases and 8 bases respectively, with 8 bases between them. The length of the CDR3 is 12 residues. Germline V gene lookup returns CDR1 SGHNT and CDR2 YYREEE (reference sequence). This chain's CDR3 is CASSLDSRGYTF. CDR3 DNA: TGTGCCAGCAGCTTGGATAGTCGGGGCTACACCTTC.

The sample holds many counts of this clonotype. The chain recombines TRBV19 with TRBJ1-1, with D maybe TRBD1 (5 bases). Germline V gives CDR1 LNHDA, CDR2 SQIVND (reference sequence). The CDR3 loop spans 15 amino acids. V gave up 6 bases and J gave up 2 bases, with 16 bases separating them. DNA of the CDR3: TGTGCCAGTAGAACGGGGACGGTAGCTAACACTGAAGCTTTCTTT. Encoded protein: CASRTGTVANTEAFF.

As to this clonotype: Possible read error: a much larger clone is one base away. The chain is built from TRBV5-1 and TRBJ1-4, with D possibly matching TRBD1 (5 bases). Trimming left V 3 bases short and J 10 bases short, with 16 bases between. Germline loops: CDR1 SGHRS, CDR2 YFSETQ. The CDR3 totals 14 residues. The CDR3, as DNA: TGCGCCAGCAGCTCTCAGGGTCCGGGTGTAAAACTGTTTTTT. Residues: CASSSQGPGVKLFF.

This clonotype has ten or more counts. V and J are TRBV7-9 and TRBJ1-4; 7 bases match TRBD1. Trimming at V came to 5 bases and at J to 5 bases, leaving 11 bases not matched to a gene. The CDR3 runs to 16 residues. Germline-derived CDR1 and CDR2 are SEHNR and FQNEAQ (reference sequence). The CDR3 DNA reads TGTGCCAGCAGCCCAGGACAGGAGGGGATGAATGAAAAACTGTTTTTT. Its protein product is CASSPGQEGMNEKLFF.

This clonotype was counted many times. The chain is built from TRBV6-2 or TRBV6-3 and TRBJ2-2; possibly TRBD1 for D (5 bases). CDR3 size: 13 residues. Germline CDR1 MNHEY, CDR2 SVGEGT. V was clipped by 5 bases and J by 5 bases, with 9 bases between them. The CDR3 coding sequence is TGTGCCAGCAGTACCAGGGTTACCGGGGAGCTGTTTTTT. This translates into CASSTRVTGELFF.

Ten or more counts support this clonotype. The rearrangement joins TRBV5-1 to TRBJ1-1, with a possible D match to TRBD1 (6 bases). The germline V gene encodes CDR1 SGHRS and CDR2 YFSETQ. The germline V and J ends were trimmed by 4 bases and 6 bases, with 13 bases remaining between them. CDR3 length equals 13 residues. CDR3 DNA sequence: TGCGCCAGCAGCACAGGGACCGGGGCTGAAGCTTTCTTT. Translation gives CASSTGTGAEAFF.

This clonotype was detected ten times or more. The chain uses TRBV7-2 and TRBJ2-1, with no clear D. Per the germline V gene, CDR1 is SGHTA and CDR2 is FQGNSA. V lost 6 bases and J 5 bases, leaving 8 bases between the germline ends. The CDR3 has 12 residues. CDR3 region: CASSSANNEQFF. CDR3 in DNA: TGTGCCAGCAGTTCTGCAAACAATGAGCAGTTCTTC.

The sample holds many counts of this clonotype. V is TRBV10-3 and J is TRBJ2-7, with D possibly being TRBD2 (7 bases). V lost 5 bases, J lost 2 bases, and 16 bases lay in between. CDR1 and CDR2 (germline): ENHRY, SYGVKD. There are 15 residues in the CDR3. The CDR3 here is CAISQGGGLTYEQYF. CDR3 nucleotide sequence: TGTGCCATCAGTCAGGGAGGGGGACTGACCTACGAGCAGTACTTC.

This clonotype came up many times. Here the CDR3 reads CASSPNGRWLGYEQYF. CDR3 DNA sequence: TGTGCCAGCTCACCGAACGGCAGGTGGTTGGGCTACGAGCAGTACTTC. This chain joins TRBV18 and TRBJ2-7; no reliable D call. Germline V gene lookup returns CDR1 KGHSH and CDR2 LQKENI. This CDR3 comprises 16 residues. The germline V and J ends were trimmed by 3 bases and 3 bases, with 18 bases remaining between them.

Many counts were recorded for this clonotype. The chain couples TRBV4-3 to TRBJ2-2; perhaps TRBD2 as D (5 bases). The CDR3 totals 15 residues. Germline V gene sequence: CDR1 LGHNA, CDR2 YSLEER. V lost 0 bases and J lost 3, with 8 bases in between. CDR3 amino acids: CASSQETRDTGELFF. Written as DNA, the CDR3 is TGCGCCAGCAGCCAAGAAACTAGGGACACCGGGGAGCTGTTTTTT.

This clonotype showed up many times. J is TRBJ2-1 and V is TRBV20-1; 8 positions agree with TRBD2. The CDR3 has 14 amino acids. Germline V gene data show CDR1 as DFQATT and CDR2 as SNEGSKA (reference sequence). With V trimmed by 5 bases and J by 3 bases, 6 bases remained unmatched. In DNA, the CDR3 is TGCAGTGCTGACGGAGCGGGAGACTACAATGAGCAGTTCTTC. Amino acids: CSADGAGDYNEQFF.

Remarks on this clonotype: A much larger clone lies one base from this, so it may be a read error. The rearrangement uses TRBV6-5 and TRBJ1-6, with unresolved D. V lost 2 bases to trimming and J lost 5 bases, with 10 bases between them. This CDR3 is 15 amino acids long. Germline V CDR1 and CDR2: MNHEY, SVGAGI. The CDR3 DNA follows: TGTGCCAGCAGTTACAATGGCCTCAATAATTCACCCCTCCACTTT. This encodes CASSYNGLNNSPLHF.

This clonotype was detected many times. V is TRBV24-1 and J is TRBJ2-1, with D uncertain. The germline CDR1 and CDR2 sequences are KGHDR and SFDVKD. The germline V and J ends were trimmed by 5 bases and 9 bases, with 13 bases remaining between them. This CDR3 has 13 amino acids. CDR3 region: CATSASLRSEQFF. CDR3 bases: TGTGCCACCAGTGCCTCCTTAAGGAGTGAGCAGTTCTTC.